The next 26 T cell receptor beta chains were all read from a single sample in a study of T cell responses to AZD1222 COVID-19 vaccine. The method was immunoSEQ multiplex PCR; TCRdb's version includes in-frame clones alone and lacks a portion of them. Among 95,000 to 100,000 clones listed, under 90% were seen once. The specimen comprised peripheral blood, sampled on day 0 of AZD1222 vaccination. These TCRs come from an adult in good health.

The chain combines TRBV9 with TRBJ2-3, with 10 nucleotides matching TRBD2. Germline V gives CDR1 SGDLS, CDR2 YYNGEE. The CDR3 consists of 15 residues. Trimming at V came to 4 bases and at J to 6 bases, leaving 8 bases not matched to a gene. The CDR3 protein is CASSRKREGLDTQYF. The CDR3 coding sequence is TGTGCCAGCAGCAGGAAGCGGGAGGGCCTGGATACGCAGTATTTT.

The chain is built from TRBV7-2 and TRBJ2-1; no firm D call. V was shortened by 7 bases and J by 3 bases, with 13 bases between the two germline ends. CDR1 SGHTA and CDR2 FQGNSA come from the germline V gene. This CDR3 contains 14 residues. CDR3 amino acids: CASTAASGYNEQFF. The CDR3 bases are TGTGCCAGCACGGCGGCCTCCGGCTACAATGAGCAGTTCTTC.

The gene calls are TRBV6-5 and TRBJ2-7; TRBD2 might be the D (7 bases). The CDR3 consists of 13 residues. With 6 bases removed from V and 7 bases from J, the gap between germline ends came to 16 bases. CDR1 MNHEY and CDR2 SVGAGI come from the germline V gene. Here the CDR3 DNA reads TGTGCCAGCAGAAGGGGGAGGGGATCGGAGCAGTACTTC. Its translation is CASRRGRGSEQYF.

The chain carries TRBV28 and TRBJ1-5, with D hard to call. V lost 2 bases and J 7 bases, leaving 6 bases between the germline ends. Germline CDR1 is MDHEN and CDR2 is SYDVKM. The CDR3 spans 12 residues. The CDR3 nucleotides read TGTGCCAGCAGTTTAACGGGGCAGCCCCAGCATTTT. This encodes CASSLTGQPQHF. Filled out from reference TRBV28 and TRBJ1-5, the complete variable domain reads DVKVTQSSRYLVKRTGEKVFLECVQDMDHENMFWYRQDPGLGLRLIYFSYDVKMKEKGDIPEGYSVSREKKERFSLILESASTNQTSMYLCASSLTGQPQHFGDGTRLSIL.

The chain uses TRBV9 and TRBJ2-5; TRBD2 matches at 9 bases. The CDR3 spans 15 residues. In germline, CDR1 is SGDLS, CDR2 YYNGEE. V trimming: 4 bases; J trimming: 5 bases; junction bases outside the gene matches: 9. The CDR3 region is CASSWSGGTPETQYF. The CDR3 bases are TGTGCCAGCAGCTGGAGCGGGGGGACCCCGGAGACCCAGTACTTC.

This clone was detected only a few times. This chain joins TRBV27 and TRBJ1-2, with 7 nucleotides matching TRBD1. Trimming at V came to 6 bases and at J to 0 bases, leaving 4 bases not matched to a gene. Germline loops: CDR1 MNHEY, CDR2 SMNVEV (reference sequence). The CDR3 has 14 residues. Here the CDR3 DNA reads TGTGCCAGCAGGGGACAGAATTCTAACTATGGCTACACCTTC. It codes for CASRGQNSNYGYTF.

This sequence joins TRBV9 and TRBJ2-3; TRBD2 aligns across 10 bases. CDR3 length: 15 residues. Germline V gene data show CDR1 as SGDLS and CDR2 as YYNGEE. Germline trimming cut 3 bases from V and 1 base from J; bases unmatched to any gene: 2. As DNA, the CDR3 is TGTGCCAGCAGCGCCGGACTAGCGGGCACAGATACGCAGTATTTT. It encodes CASSAGLAGTDTQYF.

This sequence joins TRBV10-3 and TRBJ2-7, with 8 bases matching TRBD1. CDR1 is ENHRY and CDR2 is SYGVKD in the germline V gene. V shed 3 bases, J shed 6 bases, and the junction held 7 bases outside the gene matches. There are 14 residues in the CDR3. The CDR3 DNA is TGTGCCATCAGTGATTCACAGGGGGGCTCCGAGCAGTACTTC. Translated: CAISDSQGGSEQYF.

The genes are TRBV6-5 and TRBJ2-7; tentative D call: TRBD1 (5 bases). From germline, CDR1 is MNHEY and CDR2 SVGAGI. Trimming took 6 bases from V and 0 from J, leaving 9 bases between them. The CDR3 loop spans 13 amino acids. The CDR3, as DNA: TGTGCCAGCAGAATTGACAGCTCCTACGAGCAGTACTTC. Translating gives CASRIDSSYEQYF.

The DNA of the CDR3 is TGTGCCACCTCATACAGTTCACCCCTCCACTTT. The encoded protein is CATSYSSPLHF. This chain links TRBV28 with TRBJ1-6; no firm D call. The CDR3 runs to 11 residues. Trimming removed 10 bases at V and 9 bases at J, with 10 bases between. Per germline, CDR1 MDHEN and CDR2 SYDVKM. Combining the CDR3 with reference TRBV28 and TRBJ1-6 gives the whole variable domain DVKVTQSSRYLVKRTGEKVFLECVQDMDHENMFWYRQDPGLGLRLIYFSYDVKMKEKGDIPEGYSVSREKKERFSLILESASTNQTSMYLCATSYSSPLHFGNGTRLTVT.

The V and J genes are TRBV6-5 and TRBJ2-7, with D perhaps TRBD2 (5 bases). Trimming took 6 bases from V and 4 from J, leaving 16 bases between them. Germline CDR1 is MNHEY and CDR2 is SVGAGI. The CDR3 runs to 14 residues. CDR3 protein: CASRKSGPGYEQYF. Here the CDR3 DNA reads TGTGCCAGCAGGAAGAGCGGCCCGGGGTACGAGCAGTACTTC.

The chain has TRBV7-9 and TRBJ2-7; D ambiguous. Germline V gene data show CDR1 as SEHNR and CDR2 as FQNEAQ (reference sequence). The CDR3 is 11 amino acids. Trimming removed 4 bases from V and 6 bases from J, with 7 bases in between. In DNA, the CDR3 is TGTGCCAGCAGCTCCGTGATCGAGCAGTACTTC. This encodes CASSSVIEQYF.

This rearrangement joins TRBV9 to TRBJ2-5; D might be TRBD2 (6 bases). The V and J ends lost 2 bases and 2 bases respectively, with 7 bases between them. The germline CDR1 and CDR2 sequences are SGDLS and YYNGEE. This CDR3 is built from 13 residues. For the CDR3, the DNA is TGTGCCAGCAGCGTCGGACTACAAGAGACCCAGTACTTC. Translating gives CASSVGLQETQYF.

This chain connects TRBV6-5 to TRBJ1-1; the D gene is possibly TRBD1 (5 bases). In germline, CDR1 is MNHEY, CDR2 SVGAGI. The germline V and J ends were trimmed by 7 bases and 7 bases, with 16 bases remaining between them. This CDR3 spans 13 amino acids. The CDR3 nucleotides are TGTGCCAGCATTTCTGGGACTTCGTATGAAGCTTTCTTT. It translates to CASISGTSYEAFF.

This chain links TRBV4-2 with TRBJ2-4; D ambiguous. The CDR3 is made up of 18 amino acids. Per germline, CDR1 LGHNA and CDR2 YNFKEQ. Trimming shortened V by 0 bases and J by 0 bases, and 15 bases separated the two germline ends. The CDR3 loop reads CASSQDTGSLGAKNIQYF. For the CDR3, the DNA is TGTGCCAGCAGCCAAGACACGGGCAGCTTGGGAGCCAAAAACATTCAGTACTTC.

The rearrangement joins TRBV28 to TRBJ2-7; D could derive from TRBD1 or TRBD2 (6 bases each). With 5 bases removed from V and 4 bases from J, the gap between germline ends came to 12 bases. CDR3 size: 13 residues. CDR1 is MDHEN and CDR2 is SYDVKM in the germline V gene. The CDR3 DNA is TGTGCCAGCAGTGTGGGGGGCAGTTACGAGCAGTACTTC. It specifies CASSVGGSYEQYF.

The chain carries TRBV15 and TRBJ2-5, with D hard to call. V was clipped by 0 bases and J by 3 bases, with 8 bases between them. This CDR3 is 14 amino acids long. Germline lookup yields CDR1 LNHNV and CDR2 YYDKDF (reference sequence). CDR3 amino acids: CATSRDQQKETQYF. The DNA for the CDR3 is TGTGCCACCAGCAGAGATCAACAGAAAGAGACCCAGTACTTC.

The chain links TRBV5-1 to TRBJ2-3; TRBD2 aligns across 7 bases. Trimming cost V 5 bases and J 4 bases; bases outside gene matches: 7. The CDR3 sequence is 14 residues long. The germline V gene has CDR1 SGHRS and CDR2 YFSETQ. For the CDR3, the DNA is TGCGCCAGCAGGGATCAGCGGGGAGCAGATACGCAGTATTTT. Its translation: CASRDQRGADTQYF.

This sequence joins TRBV28 and TRBJ2-7; 9 nucleotides align to TRBD1. Germline CDR1 reads MDHEN; CDR2 reads SYDVKM. Trimming at V came to 6 bases and at J to 6 bases, leaving 9 bases not matched to a gene. This CDR3 is built from 14 residues. CDR3 nucleotides: TGTGCCAGCAGCTCCGGGACAGGGTTGCCCGAGCAGTACTTC. This sequence encodes CASSSGTGLPEQYF. The whole variable domain, remainder taken from reference TRBV28 and TRBJ2-7, is DVKVTQSSRYLVKRTGEKVFLECVQDMDHENMFWYRQDPGLGLRLIYFSYDVKMKEKGDIPEGYSVSREKKERFSLILESASTNQTSMYLCASSSGTGLPEQYFGPGTRLTVT.

The J gene is TRBJ1-6, the V gene TRBV28; the D is unclear. The ends were cut back, 3 bases at V and 4 bases at J, with 13 bases in the middle. Germline V CDR1 and CDR2: MDHEN, SYDVKM. CDR3 size: 16 residues. The CDR3 reads CASSFPRRIYNSPLHF. The CDR3 region has the DNA TGTGCCAGCAGTTTTCCTAGACGAATATATAATTCACCCCTCCACTTT.

V and J are TRBV7-2 and TRBJ2-3; the match to TRBD2 covers 8 bases. With V trimmed by 5 bases and J by 4 bases, 8 bases remained unmatched. The CDR3 contains 15 residues. Germline V gene sequence: CDR1 SGHTA, CDR2 FQGNSA. CDR3 nucleotides: TGTGCCAGCAGCCGGGGTGGCGGGAGGTCAGATACGCAGTATTTT. This translates into CASSRGGGRSDTQYF.

This clone showed up just once. The chain carries TRBV10-3 and TRBJ2-1; 9 bases align to TRBD2. Losses at the gene ends were 5 bases for V and 10 bases for J; bases not matched to a gene: 9. CDR3 size: 14 residues. Looked up from germline, CDR1 is ENHRY and CDR2 is SYGVKD. CDR3 residues: CAISSVVAGEEQFF. In DNA, the CDR3 is TGTGCCATCAGTTCGGTGGTAGCGGGAGAGGAGCAGTTCTTC.

This clone was seen a single time. The CDR3 nucleotides read TGTGCCAGCAGTGTAGCGGGAGGCACAGATACGCAGTATTTT. It yields the protein CASSVAGGTDTQYF. The chain links TRBV6-4 to TRBJ2-3; TRBD2 agrees at 9 bases. Unmatched junction bases numbered 0, after V lost 4 bases and J lost 1 base. The CDR3 consists of 14 residues. Germline V gene sequence: CDR1 MRHNA, CDR2 SNTAGT.

The chain joins TRBV6-5 to TRBJ2-7; D may be TRBD1 (5 bases). Germline V gene sequence: CDR1 MNHEY, CDR2 SVGAGI. This CDR3 has 16 amino acids. V lost 0 bases and J 3 bases, leaving 15 bases between the germline ends. The CDR3 DNA reads as TGTGCCAGCAGTTACTCGATTACAGGACAAAACTACGAGCAGTACTTC. Translated, it gives CASSYSITGQNYEQYF.

V gene TRBV4-2 combines with J gene TRBJ2-1; perhaps TRBD2 as D (6 bases). The CDR3 extends over 17 amino acids. V dropped 1 base and J dropped 1 base, with 14 bases sitting between them. Germline V gene lookup returns CDR1 LGHNA and CDR2 YNFKEQ. CDR3 region: CASSQGERDSSYNEQFF. The CDR3, as DNA: TGTGCCAGCAGCCAAGGGGAAAGGGACTCTTCCTACAATGAGCAGTTCTTC.

Here the CDR3 reads CASSNNSGYEQFF. CDR3 in DNA: TGTGCCAGCAGTAACAACTCGGGGTATGAGCAGTTCTTC. The chain links TRBV27 to TRBJ2-1; D is perhaps TRBD2 (5 bases). Per germline, CDR1 MNHEY and CDR2 SMNVEV (reference sequence). The CDR3 runs 13 residues. Trimming left V 5 bases short and J 8 bases short, with 13 bases between.